Listed below are T cell receptor beta chains from one sample, sequenced in a study of blood T cell repertoires in COVID-19. Data came from immunoSEQ multiplex PCR; TCRdb stores just in-frame clones and leaves some out. The table has 150,000 to 200,000 clones, approximately 86% seen once. Sequencing was done on a sample of PBMCs or T cells enriched from blood (not recorded which). Receptors were obtained from a woman aged 60-75 years with acute COVID-19. CDR3s include the opening cysteine and the closing phenylalanine or tryptophan. The D gene is left open where the match is weak. Clone sizes are given selectively: once, few, many, or a class where the clone is expanded.

J gene: TRBJ1-2; V gene: TRBV20-1; clone size: -; CDR3 length: 11; D gene: -; CDR3 DNA: TGCAGTGCTCCCCATGAGTCTGGCTACACCTTC; CDR3 protein: CSAPHESGYTF
J gene: TRBJ2-5; V gene: TRBV4-2; clone size: few; CDR3 length: 17; D gene: TRBD2; CDR3 DNA: TGTGCCAGCAGCCAAGAAGGACTAGCGTTATACCAAGAGACCCAGTACTTC; CDR3 protein: CASSQEGLALYQETQYF
J gene: TRBJ2-1; V gene: TRBV5-6; clone size: -; CDR3 length: 16; D gene: TRBD2; CDR3 DNA: TGTGCCAGCAGCCAACTAAGCGGGGGGAACCACAATGAGCAGTTCTTC; CDR3 protein: CASSQLSGGNHNEQFF
J gene: TRBJ1-2; V gene: TRBV5-8; clone size: -; CDR3 length: 13; D gene: -; CDR3 DNA: TGTGCCAGCAGCCGTGACAGCTACTATGGCTACACCTTC; CDR3 protein: CASSRDSYYGYTF
J gene: TRBJ1-6; V gene: TRBV6-2/TRBV6-3; clone size: -; CDR3 length: 16; D gene: TRBD1; CDR3 DNA: TGTGCCAGCAGTCCGGACAGGGAGCCCGGGGATTCACCCCTCCACTTT; CDR3 protein: CASSPDREPGDSPLHF
J gene: TRBJ2-7; V gene: TRBV4-3; clone size: -; CDR3 length: 15; D gene: -; CDR3 DNA: TGCGCCAGCAGCCAAGATAAGGGGCCGACCTACGAGCAGTACTTC; CDR3 protein: CASSQDKGPTYEQYF
J gene: TRBJ1-3; V gene: TRBV4-3; clone size: -; CDR3 length: 14; D gene: -; CDR3 DNA: TGCGCCAGCAGCCAAGTGCCACTCGGGAACACCATATATTTT; CDR3 protein: CASSQVPLGNTIYF
J gene: TRBJ2-5; V gene: TRBV5-4; clone size: -; CDR3 length: 20; D gene: TRBD1; CDR3 DNA: TGTGCCAGCAGCCCACAAACGGCCAAACCGGGACAGAACCAACAAGAGACCCAGTACTTC; CDR3 protein: CASSPQTAKPGQNQQETQYF
J gene: TRBJ1-5; V gene: TRBV30; clone size: few; CDR3 length: 14; D gene: -; CDR3 DNA: TGTGCCTGGAGTGTGGGAGTAACCAATCAGCCCCAGCATTTT; CDR3 protein: CAWSVGVTNQPQHF
J gene: TRBJ1-4; V gene: TRBV4-3; clone size: -; CDR3 length: 14; D gene: TRBD1; CDR3 DNA: TGCGCCAGCAGCCAGCGACAGGGAAATGAAAAACTGTTTTTT; CDR3 protein: CASSQRQGNEKLFF
J gene: TRBJ1-3; V gene: TRBV19; clone size: -; CDR3 length: 16; D gene: -; CDR3 DNA: TGTGCCAGTAGTACACAACAGGCGCGCCCTGGAAACACCATATATTTT; CDR3 protein: CASSTQQARPGNTIYF
J gene: TRBJ1-2; V gene: TRBV19; clone size: -; CDR3 length: 13; D gene: -; CDR3 DNA: TGTGCCAGTAGTAGCCGCGGAGGGTTGGGCTACACCTTC; CDR3 protein: CASSSRGGLGYTF
J gene: TRBJ1-2; V gene: TRBV9; clone size: -; CDR3 length: 19; D gene: -; CDR3 DNA: TGTGCCAGCAGCGGAACCCTCAGTCCTCGTGCCGGGGTGAGGTATGGCTACACCTTC; CDR3 protein: CASSGTLSPRAGVRYGYTF
J gene: TRBJ1-4; V gene: TRBV4-3; clone size: -; CDR3 length: 18; D gene: TRBD1; CDR3 DNA: TGCGCCAGCAGCCTTGCTCCGGGACAGGGTTCGATTGGTGAAAAACTGTTTTTT; CDR3 protein: CASSLAPGQGSIGEKLFF
J gene: TRBJ2-7; V gene: TRBV30; clone size: once; CDR3 length: 11; D gene: -; CDR3 DNA: TGTGCCTGGAGTGTCAGTTACGAGCAGTACTTC; CDR3 protein: CAWSVSYEQYF
J gene: TRBJ1-2; V gene: TRBV7-9; clone size: -; CDR3 length: 14; D gene: -; CDR3 DNA: TGTGCCAGCAGCTTACTAGAGGGTCACGGAGGCTACACCTTC; CDR3 protein: CASSLLEGHGGYTF
J gene: TRBJ2-5; V gene: TRBV9; clone size: -; CDR3 length: 17; D gene: TRBD2; CDR3 DNA: TGTGCCAGCAGCGTAGCTCCCAGCGGGGGCCCCCAAGAGACCCAGTACTTC; CDR3 protein: CASSVAPSGGPQETQYF
J gene: TRBJ1-3; V gene: TRBV13; clone size: -; CDR3 length: 14; D gene: -; CDR3 DNA: TGTGCCAGCAGCTTACGGAGCTCTGGAAACACCATATATTTT; CDR3 protein: CASSLRSSGNTIYF
J gene: TRBJ1-5; V gene: TRBV19; clone size: once; CDR3 length: 16; D gene: TRBD1; CDR3 DNA: TGTGCCAGTAGTATTCGAACAGGGGTCATCAATCAGCCCCAGCATTTT; CDR3 protein: CASSIRTGVINQPQHF
J gene: TRBJ1-2; V gene: TRBV10-3; clone size: -; CDR3 length: 16; D gene: TRBD1; CDR3 DNA: TGTGCCATCAGTGAGTCGATTGGACAGGATATACTTGGCTACACCTTC; CDR3 protein: CAISESIGQDILGYTF
J gene: TRBJ2-5; V gene: TRBV24-1; clone size: -; CDR3 length: 15; D gene: -; CDR3 DNA: TGTGCCACGAGCTGGAAGGGGGGGTGGGGAGAGACCCAGTACTTC; CDR3 protein: CATSWKGGWGETQYF
J gene: TRBJ2-1; V gene: TRBV2; clone size: -; CDR3 length: 18; D gene: TRBD2; CDR3 DNA: TGTGCCAGCAGTGAAAGAGGCTGGCTAGCGGGAGCCTACAATGAGCAGTTCTTC; CDR3 protein: CASSERGWLAGAYNEQFF
J gene: TRBJ2-1; V gene: TRBV9; clone size: -; CDR3 length: 15; D gene: -; CDR3 DNA: TGTGCCAGCAGCGTCTTACCTCAGGGGTACAATGAGCAGTTCTTC; CDR3 protein: CASSVLPQGYNEQFF
J gene: TRBJ2-3; V gene: TRBV5-1; clone size: -; CDR3 length: 16; D gene: TRBD2; CDR3 DNA: TGCGCCAGCAGCTTGGGGACTAGCCACGGGAGGGATACGCAGTATTTT; CDR3 protein: CASSLGTSHGRDTQYF
J gene: TRBJ1-1; V gene: TRBV5-5; clone size: -; CDR3 length: 13; D gene: -; CDR3 DNA: TGTGCCAGCAGCTTGCCCCAGGTTTCTGAAGCTTTCTTT; CDR3 protein: CASSLPQVSEAFF
J gene: TRBJ1-3; V gene: TRBV7-2; clone size: -; CDR3 length: 17; D gene: -; CDR3 DNA: TGTGCCAGCAGCCCTCAGGGGTATATGTACTCTGGAAACACCATATATTTT; CDR3 protein: CASSPQGYMYSGNTIYF
J gene: TRBJ1-1; V gene: TRBV11-2; clone size: -; CDR3 length: 12; D gene: -; CDR3 DNA: TGTGCCAGCAGCTACGTACGAGCTGAAGCTTTCTTT; CDR3 protein: CASSYVRAEAFF
J gene: TRBJ1-2; V gene: TRBV4-3; clone size: -; CDR3 length: 14; D gene: -; CDR3 DNA: TGCGCCAGCAGCCAAGATGGGGGGGTAGGTGGCTACACCTTC; CDR3 protein: CASSQDGGVGGYTF